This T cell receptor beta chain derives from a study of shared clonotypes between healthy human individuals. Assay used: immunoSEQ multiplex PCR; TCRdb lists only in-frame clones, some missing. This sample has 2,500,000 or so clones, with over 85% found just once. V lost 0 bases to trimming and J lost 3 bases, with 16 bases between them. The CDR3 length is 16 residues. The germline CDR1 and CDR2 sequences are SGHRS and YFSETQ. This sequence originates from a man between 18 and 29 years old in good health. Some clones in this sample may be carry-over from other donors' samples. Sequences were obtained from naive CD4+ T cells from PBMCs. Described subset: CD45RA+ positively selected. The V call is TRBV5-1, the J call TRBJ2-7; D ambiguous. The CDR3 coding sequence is TGCGCCAGCAGCTTGGGTGGGTCGAACAAGGACTACGAGCAGTACTTC. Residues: CASSLGGSNKDYEQYF.